These 28 T cell receptor beta chains were sequenced from one sample in a study of blood T cells in healthy people across ages. Next came a second PCR, run for 7 to 11 cycles, which used a sample-barcoded 5' primer along with a J-beta primer mix. TCRdb redid the calling of the 5' RACE reads with MiXCR, one entry per CDR3 protein. The sample records 380,000 or so distinct CDR3 sequences, about 49% being singletons. Material: blood. The source of these receptors is a man aged 55 to 70 in good health.

V is TRBV20-1 and J is TRBJ1-1; TRBD1 matches 10 bases. The CDR3 runs to 13 residues. Germline V gene sequence: CDR1 DFQATT, CDR2 SNEGSKA (reference sequence). V was pared by 6 bases and J by 3 bases, with 4 bases of the junction left unmatched. The CDR3 DNA sequence: TGCAGTGCAGGACAGGGGGTAGACACTGAAGCTTTCTTT. The encoded protein is CSAGQGVDTEAFF.

In this sample, this clonotype turned up once. V and J are TRBV7-8 and TRBJ2-4; 13 nucleotides line up with TRBD2. TRBJ2-7 explains the end of the DNA better; the J call may be wrong. This CDR3 is built from 17 residues. CDR1 SGHVS and CDR2 FQNEAQ come from the germline V gene. This CDR3 is CASSSVTTSGRYYEQYF. The DNA of the CDR3 is TGTGCCAGCAGCTCCGTAACGACTAGCGGGAGGTACTACGAGCAGTACTTC.

The chain carries TRBV7-2 and TRBJ2-1, with D perhaps matching TRBD2 (5 bases). The V end lost 5 bases, the J end lost 9 bases, and 14 bases lay between the germline ends. Germline CDR1 is SGHTA and CDR2 is FQGNSA. The CDR3 has 13 amino acids. Here the CDR3 reads CASSPLARGEQFF. The CDR3, as DNA: TGTGCCAGCAGCCCACTTGCCCGGGGTGAGCAGTTCTTC.

This rearrangement joins TRBV6-2 or TRBV6-3 to TRBJ2-1; D might be TRBD1 (6 bases). Trimming stripped 2 bases from V and 6 bases from J, with 17 bases between. This CDR3 region has 16 residues. Germline loops: CDR1 MNHEY, CDR2 SVGEGT. The CDR3 loop is CASSYRLDRGGNEQFF. The CDR3 DNA follows: TGTGCCAGCAGTTACCGACTCGATCGAGGGGGCAATGAGCAGTTCTTC.

The chain has TRBV27 and TRBJ2-2; 7 positions match TRBD1. CDR3 length: 14 amino acids. Germline V lookup: CDR1 MNHEY, CDR2 SMNVEV (reference sequence). Trimming at V came to 6 bases and at J to 5 bases, leaving 6 bases not matched to a gene. CDR3 sequence reads: CASRMTGQTGELFF. In DNA form, the CDR3 reads TGTGCCAGCAGGATGACAGGGCAGACCGGGGAGCTGTTTTTT.

V usage is TRBV4-2 and J usage is TRBJ2-7; D is possibly TRBD2 (5 bases). CDR1 is LGHNA and CDR2 is YNFKEQ in the germline V gene. The CDR3 is made up of 18 amino acids. The V end lost 0 bases, the J end lost 0 bases, and 18 bases lay between the germline ends. The CDR3 DNA follows: TGTGCCAGCAGCCAAGATACGGTTTCTAGCTTAGACTCCTACGAGCAGTACTTC. It is translated as CASSQDTVSSLDSYEQYF.

In this sample, this clonotype turned up a few times. The chain is built from TRBV12-3 or TRBV12-4 and TRBJ2-3; possibly TRBD2 for D (6 bases). V lost 3 bases and J 4 bases, leaving 11 bases between the germline ends. The CDR3 covers 14 residues. The CDR3 DNA is TGTGCCAGCAGTTTTGGGGGGAGCGCAGATACGCAGTATTTT. This codes for CASSFGGSADTQYF.

This chain links TRBV2 with TRBJ1-2, with 7 bases identical to TRBD1. CDR3 length: 12 amino acids. Germline V gene sequence: CDR1 SNHLY, CDR2 FYNNEI. The trim removed 6 bases at V and 8 bases at J, leaving 6 bases unmatched. CDR3 region: CASRGQRRGYTF. CDR3 nucleotide sequence: TGTGCCAGCAGGGGACAGAGGAGAGGCTACACCTTC.

Concerning this clonotype itself: A much larger clone is a single base away; this may be a read error. This chain connects TRBV7-3 to TRBJ1-6, with D possibly matching TRBD1 (5 bases). The CDR3 loop spans 14 amino acids. CDR1 SGHTA and CDR2 FQGTGA come from the germline V gene. CDR3 amino acids: CAGSSGTGGSPLHF. For the CDR3, the DNA is TGTGCCGGCAGCTCCGGGACCGGAGGATCACCCCTCCACTTT.

This clonotype turned up a few times. The V gene is TRBV6-2 or TRBV6-3, the J gene TRBJ2-1; TRBD2 agrees at 7 bases. The V segment lost 5 bases and the J segment 9 bases; nucleotides outside the gene matches: 7. This CDR3 spans 13 amino acids. Germline CDR1 and CDR2: MNHEY and SVGEGT. The chain's CDR3 is CASSMGGSAEQFF. The CDR3 DNA reads TGTGCCAGCAGTATGGGCGGGAGTGCTGAGCAGTTCTTC.

This clonotype has only a few counts. This chain links TRBV4-2 with TRBJ2-3, with TRBD2 matching over 16 bases. The CDR3 runs to 18 residues. In germline, CDR1 is LGHNA, CDR2 YNFKEQ. Losses at the gene ends were 3 bases for V and 4 bases for J; bases not matched to a gene: 7. The CDR3 nucleotides are TGTGCCAGCAGCCAGGGGACTAGCGGGGGGGCTGGATCAGATACGCAGTATTTT. Residues: CASSQGTSGGAGSDTQYF.

V is TRBV18 and J is TRBJ1-1; 8 bases are a match to TRBD1. The CDR3 spans 15 residues. CDR1 is KGHSH and CDR2 is LQKENI in the germline V gene. The junction had 4 bases not matched to a gene; V was cut back by 3 bases and J by 1 base. This chain's CDR3 is CASSPGQGRNTEAFF. The CDR3 DNA is TGTGCCAGCTCACCTGGACAGGGACGGAACACTGAAGCTTTCTTT.

A remark on this clonotype: The junction shows a germline mismatch at one end, possibly a read error. The chain couples TRBV4-2 to TRBJ2-4; 9 bases fit TRBD1. CDR1 and CDR2 (germline): LGHNA, YNFKEQ. The CDR3 has 15 amino acids. Here the CDR3 reads CASSQEQGAENTQYF. The CDR3 DNA sequence: TGTGCCAGCAGCCAGGAACAGGGGGCAGAAAACACTCAGTACTTC.

CDR3 amino acids: CASSESGGYGYTF. The CDR3 nucleotides are TGTGCCAGCAGTGAATCAGGCGGGTATGGCTACACCTTC. The gene calls are TRBV25-1 and TRBJ1-2; the D is unclear. In germline, CDR1 is MGHDK, CDR2 SYGVNS. CDR3 size: 13 residues. Trimming pared 1 base from V and 5 bases from J, leaving 8 bases between.

In this sample, this clonotype turned up once. The chain is built from TRBV29-1 and TRBJ2-3; TRBD1 or TRBD2 may be the D gene (6 bases each). The CDR3 sequence is 15 residues long. Between the trimmed V and J ends, which lost 6 bases and 1 base, there was a span of 17 bases. Germline V gene sequence: CDR1 SQVTM, CDR2 ANQGSEA. The CDR3 sequence: CSVAQGLGGTDTQYF. The CDR3, as DNA: TGCAGCGTAGCACAGGGACTGGGGGGCACAGATACGCAGTATTTT.

In its sample, this clonotype was seen a few times. This rearrangement joins TRBV29-1 to TRBJ2-5; D perhaps matches TRBD2 (6 bases). There are 14 residues in the CDR3. CDR1 and CDR2 (germline): SQVTM, ANQGSEA. The V end lost 7 bases, the J end lost 4 bases, and 19 bases lay between the germline ends. CDR3 nucleotide sequence: TGCAGCGCCCCCCTGTGGGGGGTAGGAGAGACCCAGTACTTC. Translation: CSAPLWGVGETQYF.

The rearrangement joins TRBV12-5 to TRBJ2-3; D is unclear. The germline V and J ends were trimmed by 3 bases and 2 bases, with 3 bases remaining between them. From germline, CDR1 is LGHNT and CDR2 FRNRAP. This CDR3 comprises 12 residues. The CDR3 loop is CASGFYTDTQYF. The CDR3 bases are TGTGCTAGTGGTTTCTACACAGATACGCAGTATTTT. The whole variable domain, remainder taken from reference TRBV12-5 and TRBJ2-3, is DARVTQTPRHKVTEMGQEVTMRCQPILGHNTVFWYRQTMMQGLELLAYFRNRAPLDDSGMPKDRFSAEMPDATLATLKIQPSEPRDSAVYFCASGFYTDTQYFGPGTRLTVL.

This chain uses TRBV20-1 with TRBJ2-3, with D possibly called TRBD1 or TRBD2 (7 bases each). The V gene lost 6 bases and the J gene lost 6 bases, with 19 bases spanning the gap. The length of the CDR3 is 14 residues. Germline V CDR1 and CDR2: DFQATT, SNEGSKA (reference sequence). The CDR3 sequence is CSAAGGASGDTQYF. The DNA of the CDR3 is TGCAGTGCCGCAGGGGGGGCCTCCGGGGATACGCAGTATTTT.

The chain uses TRBV7-2 and TRBJ2-5; D not resolved. The CDR3 spans 15 residues. Trimming pared 4 bases from V and 2 bases from J, leaving 14 bases between. Germline-derived CDR1 and CDR2 are SGHTA and FQGNSA. The CDR3 DNA reads as TGTGCCAGCAGCTCGGTGGGGAATAAACAAGAGACCCAGTACTTC. This codes for CASSSVGNKQETQYF.

This clonotype was observed a handful of times. The rearrangement uses TRBV3-1 and TRBJ1-2; D uncertain. Germline values: CDR1 LGHDT, CDR2 YNNKEL (reference sequence). The ends were cut back, 4 bases at V and 0 bases at J, with 3 bases in the middle. The CDR3 loop spans 12 amino acids. The CDR3 sequence is CASSRPNYGYTF. CDR3 in DNA: TGTGCCAGCAGCCGGCCTAACTATGGCTACACCTTC.

The rearrangement uses TRBV6-1 and TRBJ2-7; the D gene is possibly TRBD2 (5 bases). This CDR3 has 11 amino acids. Germline CDR1 is MNHNS and CDR2 is SASEGT. Between the trimmed V and J ends, which lost 4 bases and 6 bases, there was a span of 7 bases. CDR3 nucleotide sequence: TGTGCCAGCAGTGGGGCGGGCGAGCAGTACTTC. Amino acid sequence: CASSGAGEQYF.

V usage is TRBV20-1 and J usage is TRBJ2-7; TRBD2 aligns across 11 bases. The CDR3 runs to 14 residues. J was trimmed by 3 bases and V by 0 bases; bases with no gene match: 1. Germline assignment: CDR1 DFQATT and CDR2 SNEGSKA (reference sequence). In nucleotides, the CDR3 is TGCAGTGCTAGAGAGGGACTAGCGGACTACGAGCAGTACTTC. Translating it yields CSAREGLADYEQYF.

The gene calls are TRBV7-2 and TRBJ2-1, with 10 positions matching TRBD2. The better agreement between TRBJ2-7 and the DNA end casts doubt on the J call. Germline V gene lookup returns CDR1 SGHTA and CDR2 FQGNSA. The CDR3 runs 17 residues. The CDR3: CASSLGGAGGFYNEQYF. In DNA form, the CDR3 reads TGTGCCAGCAGCTTAGGGGGAGCGGGAGGGTTCTACAATGAGCAGTACTTC.

The chain recombines TRBV10-3 with TRBJ2-3, with no clear D. V lost 6 bases to trimming and J lost 0 bases, with 10 bases between them. This CDR3 has 14 residues. CDR1 is ENHRY and CDR2 is SYGVKD in the germline V gene. The CDR3 protein is CAIRMGSSTDTQYF. In DNA form, the CDR3 reads TGTGCCATCAGGATGGGGTCCAGCACAGATACGCAGTATTTT.

The CDR3 region has the DNA TGTGCCAGCAGTACGGGGGGACAGGGGCCCCAGGGGTTCTTC. It translates to CASSTGGQGPQGFF. The V call is TRBV12-3 or TRBV12-4, the J call TRBJ2-1, with 10 bases identical to TRBD1. Trimming removed 5 bases from V and 15 bases from J; junction bases left unmatched: 13. The CDR3 sequence is 14 residues long.

In this sample, this clonotype turned up a few times. The chain joins TRBV2 to TRBJ2-1, with TRBD2 matching 15 bases. The CDR3 length is 14 residues. Unmatched junction bases numbered 1, after V lost 8 bases and J lost 5 bases. Germline V gives CDR1 SNHLY, CDR2 FYNNEI. CDR3 sequence (DNA): TGTGCCAGCGGGACTAGCGGGGGGAACAATGAGCAGTTCTTC. Its protein is CASGTSGGNNEQFF.

V and J are TRBV14 and TRBJ2-1; 8 nucleotides agree with TRBD1. Germline-derived CDR1 and CDR2 are SGHDN and FVKESK. The V gene end was trimmed by 1 base and the J gene end by 1 base; junction bases not matched to a gene: 9. The CDR3 runs to 18 residues. The CDR3, as DNA: TGTGCCAGCAGCCAAGCCTATACCGGGACAGGATCCTACAATGAGCAGTTCTTC. It yields the protein CASSQAYTGTGSYNEQFF. Full variable domain (rest looked up from reference TRBV14 and TRBJ2-1): EAGVTQFPSHSVIEKGQTVTLRCDPISGHDNLYWYRRVMGKEIKFLLHFVKESKQDESGMPNNRFLAERTGGTYSTLKVQPAELEDSGVYFCASSQAYTGTGSYNEQFFGPGTRLTVL.

There are a few counts of this clonotype. The chain links TRBV7-2 to TRBJ2-5; D remains ambiguous. V lost 1 base and J 3 bases, leaving 18 bases between the germline ends. The CDR3 is 17 amino acids. Germline V gene sequence: CDR1 SGHTA, CDR2 FQGNSA. This CDR3 reads CASSLGVAGRGKETQYF. For the CDR3, the DNA is TGTGCCAGCAGCTTAGGGGTGGCTGGGCGCGGAAAAGAGACCCAGTACTTC.